Following are 21 T cell receptor beta chains from one sample sequenced in a study of T-cell reconstitution after alpha-beta-depleted transplantation in children. Unique molecular identifiers were incorporated when the TCRbeta library was constructed. Via MiXCR, TCRdb re-called the PCR reads, giving one row per CDR3 protein. The sample holds some 80,000 distinct CDR3 sequences; about a sixth are singletons and the top ten take 51%. The sequencing here drew on PBMCs, mostly from graft donor cells, taken 360 days after TCRalphabeta/CD19-depleted stem cell transplant. The receptors originated from a male patient between 2 and 10 years old who had a stem cell transplant for acute lymphoblastic leukemia, so the T cells may come from the graft donor.

This rearrangement joins TRBV7-8 to TRBJ2-1, with D possibly matching TRBD1 (6 bases). Trimming removed 1 base at V and 8 bases at J, with 21 bases between. CDR3 length: 17 residues. Germline CDR1 is SGHVS and CDR2 is FQNEAQ. This chain's CDR3 is CASSLEGWRKGDDEQFF. The CDR3 nucleotides are TGTGCCAGCAGCTTAGAAGGTTGGCGGAAGGGGGACGATGAGCAGTTCTTC.

This clonotype showed up just a few times. The rearrangement uses TRBV12-3 or TRBV12-4 and TRBJ2-2; D call uncertain. The ends were cut back, 2 bases at V and 7 bases at J, with 2 bases in the middle. This CDR3 is 11 amino acids long. The CDR3 region is CASSLNGELFF. CDR3 DNA: TGTGCCAGCAGTTTAAACGGGGAGCTGTTTTTT.

This clonotype was found a few times. CDR3 sequence (DNA): TGCGCCAGCAGCTTGGCGCTAGGGCAGAACGAGCAGTACTTC. Residues: CASSLALGQNEQYF. The genes are TRBV5-1 and TRBJ2-7; D gene ambiguous. The germline V gene encodes CDR1 SGHRS and CDR2 YFSETQ. The V and J ends lost 0 bases and 5 bases respectively, with 12 bases between them. This CDR3 is built from 14 residues.

J is TRBJ2-7 and V is TRBV27, with a weak D call TRBD1 (6 bases). The germline V gene encodes CDR1 MNHEY and CDR2 SMNVEV (reference sequence). The CDR3 has 18 amino acids. The germline V and J ends were trimmed by 2 bases and 3 bases, with 23 bases remaining between them. The CDR3 DNA reads TGTGCCAGCAGTTTAATTGTGCCCAGACGCAGGGGAAACTACGAGCAGTACTTC. Its protein is CASSLIVPRRRGNYEQYF.

The chain joins TRBV2 to TRBJ1-4; D not resolved. Germline CDR1 reads SNHLY; CDR2 reads FYNNEI. The CDR3 runs to 14 residues. Trimming shortened V by 3 bases and J by 4 bases, and 9 bases separated the two germline ends. CDR3 amino acids: CASSDDADNEKLFF. Here the CDR3 DNA reads TGTGCCAGCAGTGACGACGCCGATAATGAAAAACTGTTTTTT.

The CDR3 bases are TGCGCCAGCAGCCAAGGACGGGACGCGGCTATCTCCTACGAGCAGTACTTC. Its protein is CASSQGRDAAISYEQYF. The chain has TRBV4-1 and TRBJ2-7; D tentatively reads TRBD1 or TRBD2 (5 bases each). The CDR3 covers 17 residues. V was shortened by 1 base and J by 0 bases, with 16 bases between the two germline ends. Germline loops: CDR1 MGHRA, CDR2 YSYEKL.

The chain couples TRBV20-1 to TRBJ2-5, with TRBD2 identical over 9 bases. CDR1 DFQATT and CDR2 SNEGSKA come from the germline V gene (reference sequence). The CDR3 spans 14 residues. With V trimmed by 3 bases and J by 1 base, 3 bases remained unmatched. The CDR3 region has the DNA TGCAGTGCTAGGGCTAGCGGGATCCAAGAGACCCAGTACTTC. Protein: CSARASGIQETQYF.

This clonotype was found a few times. This rearrangement joins TRBV7-8 to TRBJ2-7; D is tentatively TRBD1 or TRBD2 (6 bases each). The CDR3 has 15 amino acids. Trimming pared 1 base from V and 2 bases from J, leaving 12 bases between. Germline V gives CDR1 SGHVS, CDR2 FQNEAQ. This chain's CDR3 is CASSLGGAKAYEQYF. The CDR3 DNA is TGTGCCAGCAGCTTAGGGGGGGCGAAGGCCTACGAGCAGTACTTC.

In this sample, this clonotype turned up many times. The chain links TRBV7-9 to TRBJ2-3; unclear D gene. Trimming pared 2 bases from V and 1 base from J, leaving 4 bases between. Per germline, CDR1 SEHNR and CDR2 FQNEAQ (reference sequence). The CDR3 is 13 amino acids. Here the CDR3 reads CASSLQGTDTQYF. CDR3 bases: TGTGCCAGCAGCTTACAGGGCACAGATACGCAGTATTTT.

The chain is built from TRBV5-1 and TRBJ1-6; weak D call: TRBD1 (5 bases). CDR3 size: 13 residues. Trimming pared 7 bases from V and 4 bases from J, leaving 9 bases between. Germline CDR1 is SGHRS and CDR2 is YFSETQ. CDR3 sequence: CASHTGYNSPLHF. The CDR3 coding sequence is TGCGCCAGCCATACAGGATATAATTCACCCCTCCACTTT. Full variable domain (remainder filled in from reference TRBV5-1 and TRBJ1-6): KAGVTQTPRYLIKTRGQQVTLSCSPISGHRSVSWYQQTPGQGLQFLFEYFSETQRNKGNFPGRFSGRQFSNSRSEMNVSTLELGDSALYLCASHTGYNSPLHFGNGTRLTVT.

This rearrangement joins TRBV2 to TRBJ2-1, with a weak D call TRBD2 (6 bases). V dropped 0 bases and J dropped 7 bases, with 16 bases sitting between them. The CDR3 contains 16 residues. Germline V gene sequence: CDR1 SNHLY, CDR2 FYNNEI. The CDR3 here is CASSEAVLLARNEQFF. In DNA form, the CDR3 reads TGTGCCAGCAGTGAAGCTGTACTACTAGCCCGTAATGAGCAGTTCTTC. The whole variable domain, remainder taken from reference TRBV2 and TRBJ2-1, is EPEVTQTPSHQVTQMGQEVILRCVPISNHLYFYWYRQILGQKVEFLVSFYNNEISEKSEIFDDQFSVERPDGSNFTLKIRSTKLEDSAMYFCASSEAVLLARNEQFFGPGTRLTVL.

The gene calls are TRBV6-5 and TRBJ2-5; 7 nucleotides match TRBD2. CDR3 length: 17 residues. The germline V gene encodes CDR1 MNHEY and CDR2 SVGAGI. After removal of 0 bases from V and 3 bases from J, the junction contained 10 bases not matched to a gene. Here the CDR3 DNA reads TGTGCCAGCAGTTACTCGGGAGTGGGAGGGCCGAAAGAGACCCAGTACTTC. This sequence encodes CASSYSGVGGPKETQYF.

Only a few counts were recorded for this clonotype. This chain uses TRBV9 with TRBJ1-2, with TRBD1 matching over 7 bases. Germline values: CDR1 SGDLS, CDR2 YYNGEE. V was pared by 4 bases and J by 8 bases, with 14 bases of the junction left unmatched. The CDR3 extends over 15 amino acids. The CDR3 here is CASSPRLTGLGGYTF. The CDR3, as DNA: TGTGCCAGCAGCCCCCGCTTGACAGGGCTAGGGGGCTACACCTTC. The full variable domain, rest sourced from reference TRBV9 and TRBJ1-2, is DSGVTQTPKHLITATGQRVTLRCSPRSGDLSVYWYQQSLDQGLQFLIQYYNGEERAKGNILERFSAQQFPDLHSELNLSSLELGDSALYFCASSPRLTGLGGYTFGSGTRLTVV.

This clonotype turned up a few times. V is TRBV10-3 and J is TRBJ1-4, with no clear D. This CDR3 is built from 12 residues. Germline V gives CDR1 ENHRY, CDR2 SYGVKD. Trimming cost V 2 bases and J 8 bases, with 6 bases left between them. CDR3 sequence: CAISETPEKLFF. For the CDR3, the DNA is TGTGCCATCAGTGAGACCCCCGAAAAACTGTTTTTT.

The chain links TRBV20-1 to TRBJ2-5; 8 bases are a match to TRBD1. The CDR3 loop spans 14 amino acids. J gave up 5 bases and V 5 bases, and 10 bases lay outside the gene matches. Germline V gives CDR1 DFQATT, CDR2 SNEGSKA (reference sequence). The CDR3, as DNA: TGCAGTGCTTCTCAGGGGGCCTTATGGGAGACCCAGTACTTC. Translating it yields CSASQGALWETQYF.

This clonotype was found a few times. The chain links TRBV12-3 or TRBV12-4 to TRBJ2-5; a weak D match, TRBD1 (6 bases). V dropped 4 bases and J dropped 5 bases, with 17 bases sitting between them. The CDR3 contains 15 residues. CDR3 residues: CASSWKQGDRETQYF. The DNA for the CDR3 is TGTGCCAGCAGTTGGAAACAGGGTGACAGGGAGACCCAGTACTTC.

Only a few counts were recorded for this clonotype. This chain uses TRBV27 with TRBJ1-2; D is unclear. The CDR3 runs to 15 residues. Germline lookup yields CDR1 MNHEY and CDR2 SMNVEV (reference sequence). Between the trimmed V and J ends, which lost 6 bases and 3 bases, there was a span of 17 bases. This chain's CDR3 is CASSRFGSLDYGYTF. DNA of the CDR3: TGTGCCAGCAGCCGCTTTGGCAGCCTAGACTATGGCTACACCTTC.

This clonotype was seen a few times. The chain employs TRBV24-1 and TRBJ2-4; TRBD2 agrees at 8 bases. The V gene end was trimmed by 4 bases and the J gene end by 0 bases; junction bases not matched to a gene: 4. The germline CDR1 and CDR2 sequences are KGHDR and SFDVKD. CDR3 length: 16 residues. This chain's CDR3 is CATSDPLAGAKNIQYF. DNA for the CDR3: TGTGCCACCAGTGACCCCCTAGCGGGAGCCAAAAACATTCAGTACTTC.

The rearrangement uses TRBV19 and TRBJ2-7; perhaps TRBD2 as D (6 bases). Germline CDR1 reads LNHDA; CDR2 reads SQIVND (reference sequence). With 3 bases removed from V and 3 bases from J, the gap between germline ends came to 18 bases. There are 16 residues in the CDR3. CDR3 loop: CASSMRGRAGRYEQYF. CDR3 sequence (DNA): TGTGCCAGTAGTATGCGGGGACGGGCCGGACGCTACGAGCAGTACTTC.

The genes are TRBV12-3 or TRBV12-4 and TRBJ2-1; 7 nucleotides agree with TRBD1. V shed 3 bases and J 0 bases; nucleotides not matched to a gene: 8. The CDR3 loop spans 17 amino acids. Written as DNA, the CDR3 is TGTGCCAGCAGTTTCGGGGACAGACAGCACTCCTACAATGAGCAGTTCTTC. It yields the protein CASSFGDRQHSYNEQFF.

This clonotype has ten or more counts. This sequence joins TRBV12-3 or TRBV12-4 and TRBJ1-1, with 8 positions matching TRBD1. CDR3 length: 14 residues. With 5 bases clipped from V and 3 bases from J, the junction kept 5 bases outside the gene matches. Here the CDR3 DNA reads TGTGCCAGCAGTCCGCGACAGGGGTACACTGAAGCTTTCTTT. It yields the protein CASSPRQGYTEAFF.